What follows are 22 T cell receptor beta chains derived from one specimen sequenced in a study of cytomegalovirus exposure and HLA in healthy donors (dated by TCRdb to 2016 to 2017). Libraries were built with the immunoSEQ multiplex PCR assay. For the multiplex PCR, a mixture combining 60 forward primers for TCR Vbeta segments and 13 reverse primers for TCR Jbeta segments was used. The source is immuneACCESS, and TCRdb retained only in-frame sequences with V and J called. Part of the clones is not carried over; for the studies checked, unresolved V genes explain less than half of this, and the remainder is unexplained. The sample yields about 130,000 clones; 65% to 80% were counted once. Roughly 12% of the sample rests with the top ten. Source material: PBMCs. These receptors were taken from a woman aged 35 to 49 in good health and CMV-seropositive.

CDR3 DNA sequence: TGTGCCAGCAGGACCGACCCCTCTAGAGTTGAAAAACTGTTTTTT. Amino acids: CASRTDPSRVEKLFF. The chain combines TRBV6-5 with TRBJ1-4, with D unresolved. The germline V gene encodes CDR1 MNHEY and CDR2 SVGAGI. The germline V and J ends were trimmed by 6 bases and 7 bases, with 18 bases remaining between them. The CDR3 has 15 amino acids.

The chain has TRBV6-4 and TRBJ2-1; maybe TRBD2 (5 bases). The V gene's germline CDR1 is MRHNA and CDR2 SNTAGT. Trimming shortened V by 2 bases and J by 3 bases, and 11 bases separated the two germline ends. This CDR3 contains 15 residues. CDR3 sequence: CASSDGSASYNEQFF. CDR3 nucleotides: TGTGCCAGCAGTGACGGTAGCGCGAGCTACAATGAGCAGTTCTTC.

There are a few counts of this clone. The chain has TRBV28 and TRBJ2-1; TRBD2 agrees at 9 bases. V was pared by 2 bases and J by 4 bases, with 3 bases of the junction left unmatched. CDR1 is MDHEN, CDR2 SYDVKM, per germline. The CDR3 is made up of 15 amino acids. CDR3 sequence (DNA): TGTGCCAGCAGTTTACACAGCGGGGGGTACAATGAGCAGTTCTTC. Residues: CASSLHSGGYNEQFF.

This sequence joins TRBV9 and TRBJ2-2; 12 bases are a match to TRBD2. J gave up 6 bases and V 4 bases, and 4 bases lay outside the gene matches. The CDR3 runs to 15 residues. Germline assignment: CDR1 SGDLS and CDR2 YYNGEE. The DNA for the CDR3 is TGTGCCAGCAGCACCGGACTAGCGGGACCCGGGGAGCTGTTTTTT. It translates to CASSTGLAGPGELFF.

The chain carries TRBV19 and TRBJ2-3, with a weak D call TRBD2 (6 bases). The CDR3 runs to 14 residues. The germline CDR1 and CDR2 sequences are LNHDA and SQIVND (reference sequence). V was trimmed by 6 bases and J by 8 bases, leaving 18 bases between them. The CDR3 region has the DNA TGTGCCAGTAGGGACCCGGGACTCCAGGGTACGCAGTATTTT. Protein: CASRDPGLQGTQYF.

V gene TRBV5-1 combines with J gene TRBJ2-3, with D unclear. Germline V gives CDR1 SGHRS, CDR2 YFSETQ. Deletions cut 0 bases from V and 2 bases from J, with 7 bases between. The CDR3 length is 14 residues. The CDR3 loop is CASSLAMATDTQYF. The CDR3 DNA follows: TGCGCCAGCAGCTTGGCCATGGCCACAGATACGCAGTATTTT.

V and J are TRBV7-8 and TRBJ2-2; the D is unclear. The CDR3 spans 15 residues. Germline loops: CDR1 SGHVS, CDR2 FQNEAQ. Trimming shortened V by 1 base and J by 4 bases, and 10 bases separated the two germline ends. Written as DNA, the CDR3 is TGTGCCAGCAGCTTAGACGGCGGTTTCACCGGGGAGCTGTTTTTT. This encodes CASSLDGGFTGELFF.

The chain is built from TRBV29-1 and TRBJ1-2; 11 nucleotides align to TRBD1. This CDR3 has 16 amino acids. The trim removed 4 bases at V and 6 bases at J, leaving 13 bases unmatched. Germline V CDR1 and CDR2: SQVTM, ANQGSEA. The CDR3 sequence is CSVVTRGTGGQDGYTF. The CDR3 DNA reads as TGCAGCGTTGTGACTCGCGGGACAGGGGGTCAGGATGGCTACACCTTC.

This clone came up once. This rearrangement joins TRBV27 to TRBJ2-7; D is possibly TRBD1 (5 bases). Trimming left V 5 bases short and J 2 bases short, with 16 bases between. The germline V gene has CDR1 MNHEY and CDR2 SMNVEV (reference sequence). This CDR3 has 15 residues. For the CDR3, the DNA is TGTGCCAGCAGTCCAAGACCGACAGAACCCTACGAGCAGTACTTC. This codes for CASSPRPTEPYEQYF.

This clone has a handful of counts. V is TRBV2 and J is TRBJ2-2; D uncertain. CDR3 length: 13 residues. The V end lost 5 bases, the J end lost 5 bases, and 9 bases lay between the germline ends. Germline V CDR1 and CDR2: SNHLY, FYNNEI. This CDR3 reads CASSMETTGELFF. The DNA of the CDR3 is TGTGCCAGCAGTATGGAGACTACCGGGGAGCTGTTTTTT.

This chain joins TRBV29-1 and TRBJ1-1; 9 positions agree with TRBD1. Trimming at V came to 6 bases and at J to 7 bases, leaving 9 bases not matched to a gene. CDR3 length: 13 amino acids. Germline V gene lookup returns CDR1 SQVTM and CDR2 ANQGSEA. CDR3 in DNA: TGCAGCGTGGGGACAGGGATCAGGTTTGAAGCTTTCTTT. Translation gives CSVGTGIRFEAFF.

The V gene is TRBV5-6, the J gene TRBJ2-7; TRBD2 might be the D (6 bases). Germline V gene sequence: CDR1 SGHDT, CDR2 YYEEEE. Trimming removed 2 bases from V and 2 bases from J, with 11 bases in between. The length of the CDR3 is 14 residues. Here the CDR3 reads CASSFGIAAYEQYF. The CDR3 DNA is TGTGCCAGCAGCTTCGGGATAGCGGCCTACGAGCAGTACTTC.

This clone was detected a few times. The genes are TRBV28 and TRBJ1-3, with a possible D match to TRBD1 (6 bases). The CDR3 is made up of 16 amino acids. V lost 5 bases and J 4 bases, leaving 18 bases between the germline ends. Germline V gene lookup returns CDR1 MDHEN and CDR2 SYDVKM. The CDR3 nucleotides read TGTGCCAGCAGTCCAAGGGGGGGATTGTGGGGAAACACCATATATTTT. This sequence encodes CASSPRGGLWGNTIYF.

This sequence joins TRBV18 and TRBJ1-4; 7 bases match TRBD1. Per germline, CDR1 KGHSH and CDR2 LQKENI. V trimming: 4 bases; J trimming: 0 bases; junction bases outside the gene matches: 5. This CDR3 has 16 residues. CDR3 loop: CASSLGQSSTNEKLFF. In nucleotides, the CDR3 is TGTGCCAGCTCACTGGGACAGAGTTCAACTAATGAAAAACTGTTTTTT.

This CDR3 reads CSVEDPSGSYEQYF. In nucleotides, the CDR3 is TGCAGCGTTGAAGATCCCAGCGGGTCCTACGAGCAGTACTTC. The gene calls are TRBV29-1 and TRBJ2-7; TRBD2 is a possible D gene (6 bases). Germline V lookup: CDR1 SQVTM, CDR2 ANQGSEA. The V end was cut by 0 bases, the J end by 1 base, with 10 bases between. CDR3 length: 14 residues.

The chain combines TRBV18 with TRBJ2-5; 13 bases are a match to TRBD2. The closer fit of TRBJ2-7 to the DNA end suggests the J call may be wrong. This CDR3 is 16 amino acids long. Germline V gives CDR1 KGHSH, CDR2 LQKENI. For the CDR3, the DNA is TGTGCCAGCTCATCGGGACTAGCGGGAATAAAATACGAGCAGTACTTC. This encodes CASSSGLAGIKYEQYF.

The J gene is TRBJ1-2, the V gene TRBV7-3; weak D call: TRBD1 (5 bases). Between the trimmed V and J ends, which lost 0 bases and 5 bases, there was a span of 16 bases. The germline V gene has CDR1 SGHTA and CDR2 FQGTGA. There are 16 residues in the CDR3. The CDR3 sequence is CASSLTGVKPNYGYTF. The CDR3 region has the DNA TGTGCCAGCAGCTTAACAGGGGTGAAGCCCAATTATGGCTACACCTTC.

The gene calls are TRBV5-5 and TRBJ1-4, with 7 bases lining up with TRBD1. The junction had 5 bases not matched to a gene; V was cut back by 4 bases and J by 5 bases. From germline, CDR1 is SGHKS and CDR2 YYEKEE (reference sequence). This CDR3 is built from 14 residues. The CDR3 loop reads CASSEGQRNEKLFF. CDR3 DNA sequence: TGTGCCAGCAGCGAGGGACAGCGGAATGAAAAACTGTTTTTT.

The chain joins TRBV5-5 to TRBJ1-4; unclear D gene. The CDR3 consists of 15 residues. Germline CDR1 and CDR2: SGHKS and YYEKEE (reference sequence). The germline V and J ends were trimmed by 2 bases and 0 bases, with 8 bases remaining between them. CDR3 protein: CASSFRGSTNEKLFF. The DNA of the CDR3 is TGTGCCAGCAGCTTTCGGGGTTCAACTAATGAAAAACTGTTTTTT.

This clone was counted once. The J gene is TRBJ1-5, the V gene TRBV5-6, with TRBD1 matching 7 bases. The CDR3 totals 18 residues. Germline lookup yields CDR1 SGHDT and CDR2 YYEEEE. V shed 1 base and J 0 bases; nucleotides not matched to a gene: 10. The CDR3 nucleotides read TGTGCCAGCAGCTTGTCTCAGGGGGTCCCCCATAGCAATCAGCCCCAGCATTTT. This gives the protein CASSLSQGVPHSNQPQHF.

The chain recombines TRBV5-1 with TRBJ2-7; the D gene is possibly TRBD1 (6 bases). Per the germline V gene, CDR1 is SGHRS and CDR2 is YFSETQ. The CDR3 has 14 residues. V lost 3 bases and J lost 4, with 14 bases in between. CDR3 amino acids: CASSWTEPFYEQYF. The CDR3, as DNA: TGCGCCAGCAGCTGGACAGAACCATTTTACGAGCAGTACTTC.

Details on this clone: Compared with germline, one end of the junction differs, possibly owing to a read error. V usage is TRBV6-1 and J usage is TRBJ2-5; 15 positions match TRBD2. Per the germline V gene, CDR1 is MNHNS and CDR2 is SASEGT. The CDR3 extends over 17 amino acids. The CDR3 bases are TGTGCCAGCAGAGAAGGACTAGCGGGAGGGCCGAGGGAGACCCAGTACTTC. This codes for CASREGLAGGPRETQYF.